The clone carrying this T cell receptor beta chain turned up a few times. Its antigen is as yet unknown. Trimming pared 0 bases from V and 7 bases from J, leaving 13 bases between. This CDR3 has 14 residues. Germline V CDR1 and CDR2: SGDLS, YYNGEE. The sample belongs to a study of cytomegalovirus exposure and HLA in healthy donors. Vbeta (60) and Jbeta (13) primers were used in the PCR. Original processing notes: Approximately 73 million unique TCR beta chains, some 9.9 million shared, were counted in a later analysis. Sequencing was performed with immunoSEQ multiplex PCR; in TCRdb, only in-frame clones are kept and a portion is missing. V and J calls and clone size are copied from that table; D and trimming were computed from the DNA. The data contain around 130,000 clones, around three quarters of them singletons. Study results and caveats: Upon later analysis, HLA-associated TCR beta chains proved more clonally expanded than other, equally common chains. V- and J-gene trimming in TCR beta was tied to a missense DCLRE1C variant by an analysis performed later. Versus the roughly 670-donor mean, an Asian-associated ancestry cluster reportedly showed fewer N-insertions in a later analysis.

The source of this sequence is a man aged 25 to 40 in good health and CMV-seronegative. The chain joins TRBV9 to TRBJ1-1; D call uncertain. The sample was PBMCs. The chain's CDR3 is CASSVVGLGSEAFF. The CDR3 nucleotides read TGTGCCAGCAGCGTAGTAGGGTTGGGGAGTGAAGCTTTCTTT. Combining the CDR3 with reference TRBV9 and TRBJ1-1 gives the whole variable domain DSGVTQTPKHLITATGQRVTLRCSPRSGDLSVYWYQQSLDQGLQFLIQYYNGEERAKGNILERFSAQQFPDLHSELNLSSLELGDSALYFCASSVVGLGSEAFFGQGTRLTVV.